This is a list of T cell receptor beta chains from one sample in a study of human T cells and chemical hapten exposure. TCRdb reprocessed the RACE reads via MiXCR and lists one record per CDR3 protein. This sample yields around 180,000 distinct CDR3 sequences, of which roughly 30% are seen a single time; about 2.8% belongs to the top ten. Sequenced here: whole blood, sampled in connection with sensitization to the hapten diphenylcyclopropenone (DPC). Every receptor here comes from a woman younger than 45 with alopecia areata. Some clones in this sample may be carry-over from other donors' samples. Each CDR3 is given with its conserved first and last residue. The D gene is left open where the match is weak. Not all rows give a size; the values are once, few, many and, for expanded clones, a class.

>TRBV4-2|few|TRBJ1-6|-
TGTGCCAGCAGCCAAGATTTCAGCAACAATTCACCCCTCCACTTT
CASSQDFSNNSPLHF
>TRBV9|-|TRBJ2-7|TRBD2
TGTGCCAGCAGCATTAGCGGGGAAAGCTCCTACGAGCAGTACTTC
CASSISGESSYEQYF
>TRBV20-1|-|TRBJ2-1|TRBD1
TGCAGTGCTAGAAGGGACAGGGGAGGCAATGAGCAGTTCTTC
CSARRDRGGNEQFF
>TRBV28|-|TRBJ2-3|-
TGTGCCAGCAGCAAGGGGGATACACCAGATACGCAGTATTTT
CASSKGDTPDTQYF
>TRBV29-1|-|TRBJ2-2|TRBD2
TGCAGCGGCGAATCGTCGGGGGGCACCGGGGAGCTGTTTTTT
CSGESSGGTGELFF
>TRBV4-3|-|TRBJ1-2|-
TGCGCCAGCAGTCCAAGACGGTGGGGGGATGGCTACACCTTC
CASSPRRWGDGYTF
>TRBV28|many|TRBJ1-1|-
TGTGCCAGCAGAAGAACTGAAGCTTTCTTT
CASRRTEAFF
>TRBV15|-|TRBJ1-5|TRBD1
TGTGCCACCGGAAAAGACAGGGGCAATCAGCCCCAGCATTTT
CATGKDRGNQPQHF
>TRBV29-1|-|TRBJ2-1|TRBD2
TGCAGCGTTGTCGCCGGGACTAGCGGGAGCCTTGAGCAGTTCTTC
CSVVAGTSGSLEQFF
>TRBV9|few|TRBJ1-6|-
TGTGCCAGCAGCTCCGGGCCGACGGGTGGGGGCTCACCCCTCCACTTT
CASSSGPTGGGSPLHF
>TRBV29-1|few|TRBJ2-5|-
TGCAGCGTTGTTGGTGGAGAGACCCAGTACTTC
CSVVGGETQYF
>TRBV10-3|-|TRBJ2-1|-
TGTGCCATCAGTGAACGATTGCCGGGCAGCTCCTACAATGAGCAGTTCTTC
CAISERLPGSSYNEQFF
>TRBV6-2/TRBV6-3|-|TRBJ1-2|-
TGTGCCAGCAGTACCGACGTAAACTATGGCTACACCTTC
CASSTDVNYGYTF
>TRBV6-2/TRBV6-3|-|TRBJ2-2|TRBD1
TGTGCCAGCAGTAACCCTCGTCCCGGGACAGGGGGAACCGGGGAGCTGTTTTTT
CASSNPRPGTGGTGELFF
>TRBV29-1|-|TRBJ1-3|-
TGCAGCGTTGCAGTGGGAAACACCATATATTTT
CSVAVGNTIYF
>TRBV21-1|-|TRBJ2-7|-
TGTGCCAGCAGCATTGCTAGCGGGGGGGGTTACGAGCAGTACTTC
CASSIASGGGYEQYF
>TRBV15|-|TRBJ2-3|TRBD1
TGTGCCACCGAGGGACAGGGGATCACAGATACGCAGTATTTT
CATEGQGITDTQYF
>TRBV29-1|-|TRBJ2-5|-
TGCAGCGTTGAAGGGGGAGCCGGGGAACAAGAGACCCAGTACTTC
CSVEGGAGEQETQYF
>TRBV27|-|TRBJ1-6|-
TGTGCCAGCAGTTTACGTCAAAGCTCCTATAATTCACCCCTCCACTTT
CASSLRQSSYNSPLHF
>TRBV18|few|TRBJ2-5|-
TGTGCCAGCTCACCCCTAGGGCGGGAAGAGACCCAGTACTTC
CASSPLGREETQYF
>TRBV28|-|TRBJ2-7|TRBD2
TGTGCCAGCAGTTCCCTCCGCGGGAGGGCTTTCTACGAGCAGTACTTC
CASSSLRGRAFYEQYF
>TRBV7-2|many|TRBJ2-3|-
TGTGCCAGCAGCTTAGTTAGCACAGATACGCAGTATTTT
CASSLVSTDTQYF